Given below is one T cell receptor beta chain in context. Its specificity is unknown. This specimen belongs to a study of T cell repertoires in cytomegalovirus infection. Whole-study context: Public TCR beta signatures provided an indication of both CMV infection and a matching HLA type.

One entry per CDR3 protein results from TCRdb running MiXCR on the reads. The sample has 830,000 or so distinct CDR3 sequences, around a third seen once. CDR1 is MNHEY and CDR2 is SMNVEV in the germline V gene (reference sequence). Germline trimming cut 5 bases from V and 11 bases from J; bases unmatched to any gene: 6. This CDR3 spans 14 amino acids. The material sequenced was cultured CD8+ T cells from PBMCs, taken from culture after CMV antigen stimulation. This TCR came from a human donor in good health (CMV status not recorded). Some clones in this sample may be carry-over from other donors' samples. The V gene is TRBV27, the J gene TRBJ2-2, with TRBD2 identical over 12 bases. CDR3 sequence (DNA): TGTGCCAGCAGTCGGCCCGGACTAGCGGGAGAGCTGTTTTTT. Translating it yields CASSRPGLAGELFF.